Listed below are T cell receptor beta chains from one sample, sequenced in a study of chemoradiotherapy in HPV16-positive cancers. The protocol was immunoSEQ multiplex PCR, while the TCRdb copy is restricted to in-frame clones and leaves out a portion. Among about 8,000 clones listed, about 79% were seen once. The sequencing here drew on blood, taken from a patient who underwent chemoradiotherapy. The source is a human donor with HPV-associated anogenital cancer. CDR3s include the opening cysteine and the closing phenylalanine or tryptophan. D genes are given only for firm matches. Size is stated for part of the rows, as once, few or many counts, or as a class when the clone is expanded.

V	size	D	J	CDR3	DNA
TRBV5-4	-	-	TRBJ2-2	CASSLGRATNTGELFF	TGTGCCAGCAGCTTGGGCAGGGCAACCAACACCGGGGAGCTGTTTTTT
TRBV6-5	-	-	TRBJ1-1	CASTRAGTEAFF	TGTGCCAGCACCCGGGCGGGAACTGAAGCTTTCTTT
TRBV6-1	-	-	TRBJ2-7	CASSELAGPYEQYF	TGTGCCAGCAGTGAATTGGCAGGGCCCTACGAGCAGTACTTC
TRBV19	few	-	TRBJ2-2	CASSISRNTGELFF	TGTGCCAGTAGTATCTCCAGAAACACCGGGGAGCTGTTTTTT
TRBV7-8	-	TRBD1	TRBJ1-5	CASSLQGGSNQPQHF	TGTGCCAGCAGCTTACAGGGGGGTAGCAATCAGCCCCAGCATTTT
TRBV28	-	-	TRBJ1-2	CASSPGTPHYGYTF	TGTGCCAGCAGCCCCGGGACACCACACTATGGCTACACCTTC
TRBV9	-	-	TRBJ2-2	CASSVSSGELFF	TGTGCCAGCAGCGTGTCTTCCGGGGAGCTGTTTTTT
TRBV7-9	-	-	TRBJ2-7	CASSLDTYYEQYF	TGTGCCAGCAGCTTAGACACCTACTACGAGCAGTACTTC
TRBV7-9	-	TRBD2	TRBJ2-7	CASSHIRLAGAEQYF	TGTGCCAGCAGCCATATCCGACTAGCGGGGGCCGAGCAGTACTTC
TRBV27	-	-	TRBJ2-1	CASSQNGNEQFF	TGTGCCAGCAGTCAAAATGGGAATGAGCAGTTCTTC
TRBV5-1	few	-	TRBJ1-2	CASSLGAHGYTF	TGCGCCAGCAGCTTGGGGGCCCATGGCTACACCTTC
TRBV19	few	TRBD1	TRBJ2-2	CASSKGTGGTGELFF	TGTGCCAGTAGTAAGGGGACAGGTGGCACCGGGGAGCTGTTTTTT
TRBV7-6	-	-	TRBJ1-6	CASSLAQGYNSPLHF	TGTGCCAGCAGCTTAGCGCAAGGGTATAATTCACCCCTCCACTTT
TRBV11-2	-	-	TRBJ1-6	CASSFSGDNSPLHF	TGTGCCAGCAGCTTTTCGGGAGATAATTCACCCCTCCACTTT
TRBV10-1	-	-	TRBJ1-3	CASSEQGGGGNTIYF	TGCGCCAGCAGTGAACAGGGAGGCGGTGGAAACACCATATATTTT
TRBV6-5	-	TRBD2	TRBJ2-1	CASSYRTSGGRFF	TGTGCCAGCAGTTACCGGACTAGCGGGGGGCGGTTCTTC